This record concerns one T cell receptor beta chain sequence. As yet, its antigen is unknown. V lost 1 base to trimming and J lost 2 bases; unmatched junction nucleotides: 1. CDR3 length: 14 amino acids. Germline CDR1 is SGHAT and CDR2 is FQDESV (reference sequence). This entry comes from a study of a mutant IDH1 vaccine in newly diagnosed glioma. About the study: In some groups vaccination began 4-6 weeks post-radiotherapy; others received it with temozolomide. V12 took place at week 35, and V13 at week 47.

Clones were read by immunoSEQ multiplex PCR, and TCRdb kept only the in-frame ones, dropping some. Of around 94,000 clones in the sample, just under 90% were seen once. Study-level results: Pseudoprogression appeared independent of alterations in top peripheral clonotypes.

Stated time point: week 47, end of study. Topical imiquimod accompanied each vaccine dose, which consisted of 300 ug of mutant IDH1 20-mer peptide. The chain uses TRBV11-1 and TRBJ2-7; 8 nucleotides agree with TRBD1. The TCR was taken from a woman between 50 and 59 years old with glioma. Sequencing used PBMCs, obtained from a glioma patient whose treatment included an IDH1 peptide vaccine. The CDR3 sequence is CASSLGTGPYEQYF. CDR3 coding DNA: TGTGCCAGCAGCTTAGGGACAGGGCCCTACGAGCAGTACTTC.